The 22 T cell receptor beta chains reported below all come from one sample, sequenced in a study of OX40 agonist ivuxolimab in advanced cancers. Sequencing was performed with immunoSEQ multiplex PCR; in TCRdb, only in-frame clones are kept and a portion is missing. The sample carries about 70,000 clones, about nine tenths recorded once. Sequences were derived from CD4+ or CD8+ T cells sorted from blood, sampled in a trial of the OX40 agonist ivuxolimab. The origin of the receptors is an adult with an advanced solid tumor such as melanoma, head and neck, liver or kidney cancer.

A few counts support this clone. Other DNA sequences in this specimen translate into the identical CDR3. CDR3 sequence: CASSPGQGLYEQYF. In nucleotides, the CDR3 is TGCGCCAGCAGTCCGGGACAGGGCCTCTACGAGCAGTACTTC. The V call is TRBV5-1, the J call TRBJ2-7; 9 bases are a match to TRBD1. The V segment lost 5 bases and the J segment 3 bases; nucleotides outside the gene matches: 6. This CDR3 comprises 14 residues. Germline V gives CDR1 SGHRS, CDR2 YFSETQ.

V is TRBV30 and J is TRBJ1-5, with 9 positions matching TRBD1. With 0 bases clipped from V and 5 bases from J, the junction kept 2 bases outside the gene matches. Germline V lookup: CDR1 GTSNPN, CDR2 SVGIG (reference sequence). The length of the CDR3 is 14 residues. In nucleotides, the CDR3 is TGTGCCTGGAGTGTCGGACAGGGGCATCAGCCCCAGCATTTT. Amino acid sequence: CAWSVGQGHQPQHF.

This clone is a singleton in its sample. This chain joins TRBV6-5 and TRBJ1-2; the D is unclear. Trimming left V 5 bases short and J 8 bases short, with 9 bases between. This CDR3 has 11 residues. Germline V lookup: CDR1 MNHEY, CDR2 SVGAGI. CDR3 amino acids: CASSQGPGYTF. The DNA for the CDR3 is TGTGCCAGCAGTCAAGGGCCGGGCTACACCTTC.

This clone has a single count. One end of the junction fails to match germline, which may point to a read error. V is TRBV5-4 and J is TRBJ2-3; D gene ambiguous. The CDR3 extends over 15 amino acids. Germline V gene data show CDR1 as SGHNT and CDR2 as YYREEE (reference sequence). In nucleotides, the CDR3 is TGTGCCAGCAACTTGCGAGGTGGGCAGACAGATACGCAGTATTTT. Translating it yields CASNLRGGQTDTQYF.

V gene TRBV28 combines with J gene TRBJ1-5; D unresolved. Per germline, CDR1 MDHEN and CDR2 SYDVKM. The CDR3 is made up of 14 amino acids. Trimming left V 2 bases short and J 0 bases short, with 5 bases between. Here the CDR3 DNA reads TGTGCCAGCAGTTTAGGTAGTAGCAATCAGCCCCAGCATTTT. It codes for CASSLGSSNQPQHF. Full variable domain (outside the CDR3, taken from reference TRBV28 and TRBJ1-5): DVKVTQSSRYLVKRTGEKVFLECVQDMDHENMFWYRQDPGLGLRLIYFSYDVKMKEKGDIPEGYSVSREKKERFSLILESASTNQTSMYLCASSLGSSNQPQHFGDGTRLSIL.

This chain joins TRBV15 and TRBJ2-2; TRBD2 matches at 10 bases. The CDR3 loop spans 15 amino acids. Germline CDR1 is LNHNV and CDR2 is YYDKDF (reference sequence). V shed 4 bases, J shed 7 bases, and the junction held 6 bases outside the gene matches. DNA for the CDR3: TGTGCCACCAGCACCCAGCGGGAGGGCCACGGGGAGCTGTTTTTT. It translates to CATSTQREGHGELFF. Filled out from reference TRBV15 and TRBJ2-2, the complete variable domain reads DAMVIQNPRYQVTQFGKPVTLSCSQTLNHNVMYWYQQKSSQAPKLLFHYYDKDFNNEADTPDNFQSRRPNTSFCFLDIRSPGLGDTAMYLCATSTQREGHGELFFGEGSRLTVL.

This clone came up once. V usage is TRBV14 and J usage is TRBJ2-2; D ambiguous. V lost 0 bases to trimming and J lost 1 base, with 3 bases between them. This CDR3 has 14 amino acids. Looked up from germline, CDR1 is SGHDN and CDR2 is FVKESK. CDR3 in amino acids: CASSQDWNTGELFF. In DNA, the CDR3 is TGTGCCAGCAGCCAAGACTGGAACACCGGGGAGCTGTTTTTT.

CDR3 coding DNA: TGTGCCAGCTCCCTAGACAGCCCGGGGGTGAATGGCTACACCTTC. Amino acids: CASSLDSPGVNGYTF. The rearrangement uses TRBV18 and TRBJ1-2; weak D call: TRBD1 (5 bases). The germline gives CDR1 KGHSH, CDR2 LQKENI. V gave up 6 bases and J gave up 6 bases, with 20 bases separating them. This CDR3 spans 15 amino acids.

This clone has just a few counts. The V gene is TRBV2, the J gene TRBJ1-6, with D maybe TRBD1 (5 bases). The CDR3 totals 13 residues. Germline V gene lookup returns CDR1 SNHLY and CDR2 FYNNEI. Deletions cut 11 bases from V and 10 bases from J, with 18 bases between. The CDR3 reads CAGRRQGESPLHF. CDR3 nucleotide sequence: TGTGCCGGCCGGCGTCAGGGCGAGTCACCCCTCCACTTT.

The chain combines TRBV6-1 with TRBJ2-3; 10 bases agree with TRBD1. The junction had 7 bases not matched to a gene; V was cut back by 4 bases and J by 0 bases. This CDR3 contains 17 residues. Per the germline V gene, CDR1 is MNHNS and CDR2 is SASEGT. The CDR3 DNA follows: TGTGCCAGCAGTGCGACAGGGGGCGCTTCGAGCACAGATACGCAGTATTTT. Its protein is CASSATGGASSTDTQYF.

The genes are TRBV2 and TRBJ1-2; D is undetermined. Germline V gene sequence: CDR1 SNHLY, CDR2 FYNNEI. The CDR3 contains 14 residues. Trimming pared 2 bases from V and 8 bases from J, leaving 15 bases between. CDR3 DNA sequence: TGTGCCAGCAGTGAAAGTGACTCAAGTAGGGGCTACACCTTC. It encodes CASSESDSSRGYTF.

CDR3 loop: CASSLASGVTEAFF. The DNA for the CDR3 is TGCGCCAGCAGCTTGGCCAGCGGTGTCACTGAAGCTTTCTTT. J is TRBJ1-1 and V is TRBV5-1; D uncertain. The CDR3 loop spans 14 amino acids. Trimming removed 0 bases from V and 4 bases from J, with 10 bases in between. CDR1 and CDR2 (germline): SGHRS, YFSETQ.

V is TRBV6-5 and J is TRBJ2-3; weak D call: TRBD2 (6 bases). The CDR3 extends over 15 amino acids. Trimming removed 0 bases from V and 2 bases from J, with 9 bases in between. Germline CDR1 reads MNHEY; CDR2 reads SVGAGI. CDR3: CASSYSGGYTDTQYF. The CDR3 DNA reads as TGTGCCAGCAGTTACTCGGGAGGATACACAGATACGCAGTATTTT.

The chain employs TRBV5-4 and TRBJ2-3, with TRBD1 as a possible D gene (6 bases). CDR1 and CDR2 (germline): SGHNT, YYREEE (reference sequence). Trimming cost V 1 base and J 3 bases, with 12 bases left between them. The CDR3 is made up of 15 amino acids. DNA for the CDR3: TGTGCCAGCAGCTTGACAGGGACGGAAACAGATACGCAGTATTTT. This codes for CASSLTGTETDTQYF.

The chain is built from TRBV18 and TRBJ1-1; 10 positions agree with TRBD1. Germline V gives CDR1 KGHSH, CDR2 LQKENI. The CDR3 covers 14 residues. V trimming: 8 bases; J trimming: 2 bases; junction bases outside the gene matches: 5. DNA for the CDR3: TGTGCCAGCACAGGGGACAGGGGAAACACTGAAGCTTTCTTT. As protein: CASTGDRGNTEAFF.

The genes are TRBV15 and TRBJ1-5; D is possibly TRBD1 (5 bases). V lost 1 base, J lost 1 base, and 11 bases lay in between. This CDR3 is built from 16 residues. Germline CDR1 is LNHNV and CDR2 is YYDKDF (reference sequence). CDR3 sequence: CATSRARVRSNQPQHF. For the CDR3, the DNA is TGTGCCACCAGCAGAGCCAGGGTGAGGAGCAATCAGCCCCAGCATTTT. The full variable domain, with the rest looked up from reference TRBV15 and TRBJ1-5, is DAMVIQNPRYQVTQFGKPVTLSCSQTLNHNVMYWYQQKSSQAPKLLFHYYDKDFNNEADTPDNFQSRRPNTSFCFLDIRSPGLGDTAMYLCATSRARVRSNQPQHFGDGTRLSIL.

This chain links TRBV5-6 with TRBJ2-7; tentative D call: TRBD2 (5 bases). The CDR3 is 13 amino acids. Germline-derived CDR1 and CDR2 are SGHDT and YYEEEE. The V gene lost 6 bases and the J gene lost 7 bases, with 17 bases spanning the gap. The CDR3: CASTTGGWREQYF. DNA of the CDR3: TGTGCCAGCACCACGGGCGGGTGGAGGGAGCAGTACTTC.

This rearrangement joins TRBV30 to TRBJ2-1; tentative D call: TRBD2 (6 bases). The CDR3 spans 13 residues. Per germline, CDR1 GTSNPN and CDR2 SVGIG (reference sequence). V gave up 3 bases and J gave up 3 bases, with 9 bases separating them. Written as DNA, the CDR3 is TGTGCCTGGAGGTGGGGACTCTACAATGAGCAGTTCTTC. Translation: CAWRWGLYNEQFF.

The chain employs TRBV18 and TRBJ1-2; D not certain. The CDR3 length is 12 residues. With 6 bases removed from V and 5 bases from J, the gap between germline ends came to 10 bases. Germline loops: CDR1 KGHSH, CDR2 LQKENI. The CDR3 DNA reads as TGTGCCAGCTCTCCCCCCGATTATGGCTACACCTTC. This translates into CASSPPDYGYTF.

The rearrangement links TRBV7-2 to TRBJ2-3; TRBD2 matches at 11 bases. CDR3 length: 17 residues. Germline loops: CDR1 SGHTA, CDR2 FQGNSA. V lost 5 bases to trimming and J lost 4 bases; unmatched junction nucleotides: 11. CDR3 DNA: TGTGCCAGCAGCCAAGATTTTACTAGCGGGGGAGCAGATACGCAGTATTTT. This sequence encodes CASSQDFTSGGADTQYF. Drawing the rest from reference TRBV7-2 and TRBJ2-3, the complete variable domain is GAGVSQSPSNKVTEKGKDVELRCDPISGHTALYWYRQSLGQGLEFLIYFQGNSAPDKSGLPSDRFSAERTGGSVSTLTIQRTQQEDSAVYLCASSQDFTSGGADTQYFGPGTRLTVL.

The V and J genes are TRBV5-6 and TRBJ2-6; no firm D call. Looked up from germline, CDR1 is SGHDT and CDR2 is YYEEEE. Deletions cut 0 bases from V and 0 bases from J, with 7 bases between. The CDR3 has 16 amino acids. As DNA, the CDR3 is TGTGCCAGCAGCTTGGCCCTCGGCTCTGGGGCCAACGTCCTGACTTTC. The encoded protein is CASSLALGSGANVLTF.

V gene TRBV6-1 combines with J gene TRBJ1-5; D unresolved. The ends were cut back, 4 bases at V and 2 bases at J, with 15 bases in the middle. This CDR3 spans 16 amino acids. Germline V CDR1 and CDR2: MNHNS, SASEGT. The CDR3 loop reads CASSGVTRRGNQPQHF. DNA of the CDR3: TGTGCCAGCAGTGGAGTGACCCGCCGGGGCAATCAGCCCCAGCATTTT.